This passage covers 3 T cell receptor beta chains from one sample sequenced in a study of T cells in localized non-small cell lung cancer. Profiling relied on immunoSEQ multiplex PCR, and the TCRdb table lists in-frame clones only, not all of them. Counted here are 60,000 to 85,000 clones, 86% occurring once; the ten biggest clones make up about a fifth. This specimen consisted of peripheral blood, obtained before any cancer treatment. Receptors originate from a male donor at least 60 years old with stage III squamous cell lung carcinoma.

The chain has TRBV6-4 and TRBJ2-7; the match to TRBD1 covers 10 bases. Unmatched junction bases numbered 5, after V lost 5 bases and J lost 4 bases. Germline assignment: CDR1 MRHNA and CDR2 SNTAGT. This CDR3 contains 14 residues. The CDR3 sequence is CASSSRTGGYEQYV. CDR3 nucleotides: TGTGCCAGCAGTTCCCGGACAGGGGGGTACGAGCAGTACGTC.

The gene calls are TRBV10-3 and TRBJ2-7; either TRBD1 or TRBD2 may supply D (5 bases each). In germline, CDR1 is ENHRY, CDR2 SYGVKD. This CDR3 spans 11 amino acids. CDR3 protein: CASGQAYEQYF. CDR3 DNA: TGTGCTTCGGGGCAAGCCTACGAGCAGTACTTC.

The count of this clone is one. The chain employs TRBV11-2 and TRBJ1-4; D remains ambiguous. The CDR3 covers 15 residues. Germline CDR1 and CDR2: SGHAT and FQNNGV. V lost 1 base and J 1 base, leaving 7 bases between the germline ends. Written as DNA, the CDR3 is TGTGCCAGCAGCTTAGGAGGTGGAACTAATGAAAAACTGTTTTTT. Its protein is CASSLGGGTNEKLFF.